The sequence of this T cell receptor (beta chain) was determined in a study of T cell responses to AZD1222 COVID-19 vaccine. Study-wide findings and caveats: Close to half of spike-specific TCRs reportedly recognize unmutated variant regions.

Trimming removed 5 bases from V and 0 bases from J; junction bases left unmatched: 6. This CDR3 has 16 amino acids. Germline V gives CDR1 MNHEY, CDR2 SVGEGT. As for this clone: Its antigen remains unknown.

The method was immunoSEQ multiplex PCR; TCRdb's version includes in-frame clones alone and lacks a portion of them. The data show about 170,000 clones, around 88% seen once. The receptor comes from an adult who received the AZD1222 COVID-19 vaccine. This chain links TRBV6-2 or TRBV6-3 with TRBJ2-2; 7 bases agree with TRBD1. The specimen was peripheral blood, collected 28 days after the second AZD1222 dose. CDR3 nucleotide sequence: TGTGCCAGCAGTAGTACAGGGGTGGCGAACACCGGGGAGCTGTTTTTT. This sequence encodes CASSSTGVANTGELFF.